These 17 T cell receptor beta chains share one sample of origin, sequenced in a study of CXCR3-negative and CXCR3-positive naive CD8 T cells. General study points: A higher hydrophobicity marked the TRB CDR3s of CXCR3-positive naive cells versus CXCR3-negative naive cells.

Carrying UMI labels, the TRB cDNA libraries were prepared through 5' RACE. With the 5' RACE reads reprocessed, TCRdb shows one record per CDR3 protein and no DNA. In all, the sample yields some 150,000 distinct CDR3 sequences. For these receptors, no antigen is known. Sequencing was done on a sample of naive CXCR3+ CD8+ T cells from blood. The subset is: CD45RO-CCR7+CD27+CD95- naive CD8+ T cells expressing CXCR3 (TNR3+). These receptors came from a human donor in good health. Some clones in this sample may be carry-over from other donors' samples.

The rearrangement joins TRBV29-1 to TRBJ2-7; TCRdb lists TRBD1, though no DNA is available to test this call. CDR1 and CDR2 (germline): SQVTM, ANQGSEA. There are 15 residues in the CDR3. Here the CDR3 reads CSVESGTGVYYEQYF.

The J gene is TRBJ1-1, the V gene TRBV13. This CDR3 region has 14 residues. CDR1 and CDR2 (germline): PRHDT, FYEKMQ (reference sequence). CDR3 residues: CASSSLEGGTEAFF.

V gene TRBV2 combines with J gene TRBJ1-2. Per the germline V gene, CDR1 is SNHLY and CDR2 is FYNNEI. This CDR3 spans 12 amino acids. The CDR3 protein is CASSGRSYGYTF. Using reference TRBV2 and TRBJ1-2 for the parts outside the CDR3, the full variable domain is EPEVTQTPSHQVTQMGQEVILRCVPISNHLYFYWYRQILGQKVEFLVSFYNNEISEKSEIFDDQFSVERPDGSNFTLKIRSTKLEDSAMYFCASSGRSYGYTFGSGTRLTVV.

The J gene is TRBJ2-5, the V gene TRBV7-2. This CDR3 region has 15 residues. In germline, CDR1 is SGHTA, CDR2 FQGNSA. CDR3 protein: CASSEGTVSQETQYF.

This sequence joins TRBV28 and TRBJ1-5; without DNA, the TCRdb call of TRBD1 cannot be checked. There are 16 residues in the CDR3. Germline CDR1 MDHEN, CDR2 SYDVKM. The CDR3 is CASSGLSADESQPQHF.

This chain connects TRBV7-9 to TRBJ1-1. The CDR3 runs to 11 residues. Germline values: CDR1 SEHNR, CDR2 FQNEAQ (reference sequence). The CDR3 sequence: CATLINTEAFF.

V and J are TRBV5-5 and TRBJ2-1; TCRdb outputs TRBD1, but without DNA this stays unchecked. Per the germline V gene, CDR1 is SGHKS and CDR2 is YYEKEE (reference sequence). The CDR3 loop spans 15 amino acids. CDR3 loop: CASSLRPGNYNEQFF. Using reference TRBV5-5 and TRBJ2-1 for the parts outside the CDR3, the full variable domain is DAGVTQSPTHLIKTRGQQVTLRCSPISGHKSVSWYQQVLGQGPQFIFQYYEKEERGRGNFPDRFSARQFPNYSSELNVNALLLGDSALYLCASSLRPGNYNEQFFGPGTRLTVL.

This chain uses TRBV7-9 with TRBJ2-7; TCRdb reports TRBD1, a call that lacks DNA to check it against. The CDR3 loop spans 17 amino acids. Germline values: CDR1 SEHNR, CDR2 FQNEAQ (reference sequence). CDR3 sequence reads: CASSLGPGQGARYEQYF.

The chain combines TRBV28 with TRBJ1-5; TCRdb selects TRBD1, and the lack of DNA leaves this call unchecked. The CDR3 sequence is 14 residues long. CDR1 is MDHEN, CDR2 SYDVKM, per germline. The CDR3: CASSSGQNNQPQHF.

This chain uses TRBV7-3 with TRBJ2-1; the TCRdb call, TRBD1, lacks DNA for checking. This CDR3 region has 15 residues. The germline V gene has CDR1 SGHTA and CDR2 FQGTGA. CDR3 loop: CASSLVGGTYNEQFF.

This rearrangement joins TRBV7-8 to TRBJ1-1; the TCRdb call, TRBD1, lacks DNA for checking. This CDR3 is 14 amino acids long. In germline, CDR1 is SGHVS, CDR2 FQNEAQ. CDR3 sequence reads: CASSTRTANTEAFF.

The chain is built from TRBV7-2 and TRBJ2-7; TCRdb's D gene call, TRBD2, goes unchecked for lack of DNA. The length of the CDR3 is 14 residues. Germline values: CDR1 SGHTA, CDR2 FQGNSA. CDR3: CASSQGLAGGEQYF.

CDR3 amino acids: CSAPAPPNTGAFF. The V and J genes are TRBV20-1 and TRBJ1-1; with no DNA, the TCRdb D assignment of TRBD1 cannot be verified. Germline loops: CDR1 DFQATT, CDR2 SNEGSKA (reference sequence). The CDR3 sequence is 13 residues long.

The J gene is TRBJ2-7, the V gene TRBV7-2; TCRdb indicates TRBD1, and absent DNA this call remains unverified. Germline V gene lookup returns CDR1 SGHTA and CDR2 FQGNSA. This CDR3 region has 16 residues. The CDR3 reads CASSDVSGVLSYEQYF.

This chain joins TRBV7-8 and TRBJ2-1. Germline V gives CDR1 SGHVS, CDR2 FQNEAQ. The CDR3 is made up of 16 amino acids. CDR3 protein: CASSPRRSGSYNEQFF.

The chain carries TRBV20-1 and TRBJ2-7; the TCRdb call, TRBD1, lacks DNA for checking. Germline V gene data show CDR1 as DFQATT and CDR2 as SNEGSKA (reference sequence). The CDR3 totals 16 residues. The CDR3 sequence is CSASLYGMYTAYEQYF.

The CDR3 sequence: CASSSRGQQETQYF. The chain joins TRBV7-7 to TRBJ2-5; the D gene TCRdb calls, TRBD2, cannot be checked with no DNA. The CDR3 is 14 amino acids. Germline V CDR1 and CDR2: SSHAT, FNYEAQ (reference sequence).